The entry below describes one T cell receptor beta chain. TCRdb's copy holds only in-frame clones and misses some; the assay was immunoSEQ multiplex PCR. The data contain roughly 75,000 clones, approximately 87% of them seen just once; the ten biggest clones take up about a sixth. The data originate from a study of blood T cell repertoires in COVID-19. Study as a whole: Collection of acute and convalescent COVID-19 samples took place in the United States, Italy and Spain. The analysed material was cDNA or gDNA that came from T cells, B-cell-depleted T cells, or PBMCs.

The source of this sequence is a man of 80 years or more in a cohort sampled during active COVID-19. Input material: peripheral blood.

CDR3 sequence (DNA): TGCGCCAGCAGCCGAGGACCCTACGGGGGGAACACTGAAGCTTTCTTT. This sequence encodes CASSRGPYGGNTEAFF. This chain connects TRBV4-1 to TRBJ1-1, with D tentatively TRBD1 (5 bases). The V gene lost 4 bases and the J gene lost 1 base, with 16 bases spanning the gap. CDR3 size: 16 residues. Germline CDR1 MGHRA, CDR2 YSYEKL.